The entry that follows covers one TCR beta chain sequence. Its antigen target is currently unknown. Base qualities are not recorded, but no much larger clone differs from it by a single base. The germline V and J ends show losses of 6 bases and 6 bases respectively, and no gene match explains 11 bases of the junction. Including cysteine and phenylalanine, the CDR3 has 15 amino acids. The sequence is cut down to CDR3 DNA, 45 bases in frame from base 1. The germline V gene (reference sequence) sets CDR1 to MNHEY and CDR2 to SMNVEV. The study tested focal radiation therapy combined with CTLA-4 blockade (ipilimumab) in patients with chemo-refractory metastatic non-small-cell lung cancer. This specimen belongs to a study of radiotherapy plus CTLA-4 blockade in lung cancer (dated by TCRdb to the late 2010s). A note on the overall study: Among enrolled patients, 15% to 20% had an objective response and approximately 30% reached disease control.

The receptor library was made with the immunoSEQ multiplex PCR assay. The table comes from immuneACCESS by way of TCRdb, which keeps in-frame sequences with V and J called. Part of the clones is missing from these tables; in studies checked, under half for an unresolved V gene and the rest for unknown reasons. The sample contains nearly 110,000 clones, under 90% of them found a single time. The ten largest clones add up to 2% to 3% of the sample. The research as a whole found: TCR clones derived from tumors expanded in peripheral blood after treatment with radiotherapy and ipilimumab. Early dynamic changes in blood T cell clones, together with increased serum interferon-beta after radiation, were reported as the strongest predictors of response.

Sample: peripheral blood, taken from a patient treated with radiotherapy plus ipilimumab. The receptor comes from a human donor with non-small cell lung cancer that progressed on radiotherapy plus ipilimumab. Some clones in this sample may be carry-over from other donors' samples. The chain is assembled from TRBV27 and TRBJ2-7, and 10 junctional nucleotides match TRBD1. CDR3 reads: CASSPRGQGFLEQYF. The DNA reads TGTGCCAGCAGCCCAAGGGGACAGGGGTTTCTCGAGCAGTACTTC.